This T cell receptor beta chain was captured in a study of cytomegalovirus exposure and HLA in healthy donors. V lost 8 bases and J lost 4; bases outside the gene matches: 8. Germline assignment: CDR1 MNHNS and CDR2 SASEGT. The CDR3 sequence is 14 residues long. Points on this clone: Its matching antigen is unknown.

Findings and caveats of the study: Rarity held for most TCR sequences, but there were some public TCRs that occurred in many donors.

Libraries were prepared by immunoSEQ multiplex PCR; TCRdb keeps only in-frame clonotypes and omits some of them. The data contain 150,000 to 200,000 clones, less than 90% of them singletons. The gene calls are TRBV6-1 and TRBJ1-5; 7 bases fit TRBD1. This receptor was obtained from a woman aged 18-29 years in good health and CMV-seronegative. The sample taken for sequencing was PBMCs. The CDR3, as DNA: TGTGCCAGCCAACCGGTCAGGGGGAATCAGCCCCAGCATTTT. Its translation is CASQPVRGNQPQHF.